The 21 T cell receptor beta chains below come from one sample, sequenced in a study of blood T cell repertoires in COVID-19. Assay: immunoSEQ multiplex PCR; the TCRdb copy retains only in-frame clones and omits some. The sample carries 150,000 to 200,000 clones, roughly 83% recorded once. The sample was PBMCs or T cells enriched from blood (not recorded which). Receptor source: a woman in her 50s who had recovered from COVID-19.

This chain uses TRBV27 with TRBJ2-5; TRBD1 agrees at 10 bases. V gave up 6 bases and J gave up 6 bases; unmatched junction bases: 10. CDR3 length: 15 residues. The V gene's germline CDR1 is MNHEY and CDR2 SMNVEV (reference sequence). This CDR3 reads CASSVSTGGRQTQYF. The CDR3 DNA reads as TGTGCCAGCAGCGTATCGACAGGGGGCAGGCAGACCCAGTACTTC.

V and J are TRBV9 and TRBJ1-5, with D perhaps matching TRBD1 (5 bases). The CDR3 extends over 15 amino acids. Trimming cost V 4 bases and J 4 bases, with 15 bases left between them. Germline loops: CDR1 SGDLS, CDR2 YYNGEE. CDR3 amino acids: CASSLGWGWNQPQHF. The CDR3, as DNA: TGTGCCAGCAGCTTAGGGTGGGGCTGGAATCAGCCCCAGCATTTT.

The chain recombines TRBV5-5 with TRBJ2-1; tentative D call: TRBD1 (5 bases). This CDR3 comprises 15 residues. The V gene's germline CDR1 is SGHKS and CDR2 YYEKEE (reference sequence). Deletions cut 3 bases from V and 0 bases from J, with 10 bases between. The CDR3 DNA sequence: TGTGCCAGCAGCTACGACAGAAGCTCCTACAATGAGCAGTTCTTC. It yields the protein CASSYDRSSYNEQFF.

The chain employs TRBV6-2 or TRBV6-3 and TRBJ1-1, with 9 positions matching TRBD1. The CDR3 sequence is 14 residues long. Germline V gene data show CDR1 as MNHEY and CDR2 as SVGEGT. J gave up 6 bases and V 3 bases, and 5 bases lay outside the gene matches. The CDR3 is CASSYTGGSAEAFF. In nucleotides, the CDR3 is TGTGCCAGCAGTTATACAGGGGGCTCGGCTGAAGCTTTCTTT.

J is TRBJ1-1 and V is TRBV12-3 or TRBV12-4, with a weak D call TRBD1 (6 bases). The CDR3 is 13 amino acids. The ends were cut back, 7 bases at V and 11 bases at J, with 20 bases in the middle. In nucleotides, the CDR3 is TGTGCCAGCACCATATTCTTTGGGGGCACGGCTTTCTTT. It codes for CASTIFFGGTAFF.

This clone was observed a few times. The chain links TRBV3-1 (or the pseudogene TRBV3-2) to TRBJ2-7, with TRBD2 matching over 7 bases. Germline CDR1 LGHDT, CDR2 YNNKEL (reference sequence). CDR3 length equals 14 residues. V dropped 5 bases and J dropped 1; count of bases not matched to a gene: 5. CDR3 bases: TGTGCCAGCAGCAGGCGGGAGCCATCCTACGAGCAGTACGTC. Amino acid sequence: CASSRREPSYEQYV.

This rearrangement joins TRBV7-3 to TRBJ1-1, with D perhaps matching TRBD1 (5 bases). Germline V gene sequence: CDR1 SGHTA, CDR2 FQGTGA. CDR3 length: 13 amino acids. V was clipped by 5 bases and J by 5 bases, with 12 bases between them. CDR3 DNA: TGTGCCAGCAGCCGCAGTCGACAGACTGAAGCTTTCTTT. It translates to CASSRSRQTEAFF. Together with reference TRBV7-3 and TRBJ1-1, the CDR3 gives the full variable domain: GAGVSQTPSNKVTEKGKYVELRCDPISGHTALYWYRQSLGQGPEFLIYFQGTGAADDSGLPNDRFFAVRPEGSVSTLKIQRTERGDSAVYLCASSRSRQTEAFFGQGTRLTVV.

The J gene is TRBJ2-3, the V gene TRBV18; the match to TRBD2 covers 15 bases. Germline V CDR1 and CDR2: KGHSH, LQKENI. The V segment lost 3 bases and the J segment 4 bases; nucleotides outside the gene matches: 2. The CDR3 length is 16 residues. The CDR3 DNA follows: TGTGCCAGCTCACCGGGACTAGCGGGGGGCGCAGATACGCAGTATTTT. It encodes CASSPGLAGGADTQYF.

This clone was counted a few times. V is TRBV29-1 and J is TRBJ1-2; D is undetermined. Trimming pared 4 bases from V and 8 bases from J, leaving 23 bases between. The germline CDR1 and CDR2 sequences are SQVTM and ANQGSEA. This CDR3 comprises 15 residues. The chain's CDR3 is CSVGWRAPRLSGYTF. The CDR3 DNA reads as TGCAGCGTTGGATGGAGGGCCCCCCGTTTGAGCGGCTACACCTTC.

V is TRBV12-3 or TRBV12-4 and J is TRBJ2-2, with D perhaps TRBD2 (5 bases). The CDR3 extends over 13 amino acids. Trimming stripped 3 bases from V and 8 bases from J, with 10 bases between. The CDR3 coding sequence is TGTGCCAGCAGTTTGCCCCCGGGGGGGGAGCTGTTTTTT. Translated: CASSLPPGGELFF.

The chain couples TRBV20-1 to TRBJ2-7, with D possibly matching TRBD1 (5 bases). Germline V gene data show CDR1 as DFQATT and CDR2 as SNEGSKA (reference sequence). V lost 6 bases to trimming and J lost 5 bases, with 11 bases between them. The CDR3 spans 11 residues. CDR3: CSARQGDEQYV. The CDR3 DNA is TGCAGTGCCCGGCAGGGTGACGAGCAGTACGTC.

The rearrangement uses TRBV20-1 and TRBJ1-1; D is uncertain. From germline, CDR1 is DFQATT and CDR2 SNEGSKA (reference sequence). Trimming took 8 bases from V and 7 from J, leaving 14 bases between them. This CDR3 comprises 11 residues. The CDR3 loop is CSSTLEVEAFF. CDR3 in DNA: TGCAGTTCTACGCTAGAGGTTGAAGCTTTCTTT.

The J gene is TRBJ1-3, the V gene TRBV28; tentative D call: TRBD1 (5 bases). The CDR3 length is 15 residues. The V end lost 2 bases, the J end lost 2 bases, and 10 bases lay between the germline ends. Germline lookup yields CDR1 MDHEN and CDR2 SYDVKM. CDR3 residues: CASSLGGGTGNTIYF. CDR3 sequence (DNA): TGTGCCAGCAGTTTAGGCGGGGGGACTGGAAACACCATATATTTT.

V usage is TRBV30 and J usage is TRBJ2-3, with 9 bases identical to TRBD2. Germline assignment: CDR1 GTSNPN and CDR2 SVGIG (reference sequence). The CDR3 loop spans 15 amino acids. J lost 4 bases, V lost 3 bases, and 8 bases had no gene match. CDR3 in amino acids: CAWRIGGGAPDTQYF. DNA for the CDR3: TGTGCCTGGAGGATCGGCGGGGGGGCCCCAGATACGCAGTATTTT.

This clone was observed a few times. The rearrangement links TRBV27 to TRBJ1-6, with 7 bases fitting TRBD1. Germline trimming cut 6 bases from V and 0 bases from J; bases unmatched to any gene: 5. The CDR3 covers 16 residues. The V gene's germline CDR1 is MNHEY and CDR2 SMNVEV (reference sequence). CDR3: CASRTDRSSYNSPLHF. The CDR3 DNA sequence: TGTGCCAGCAGAACGGACAGGAGCTCCTATAATTCACCCCTCCACTTT.

The chain joins TRBV10-1 to TRBJ1-1; TRBD1 agrees at 7 bases. V was clipped by 4 bases and J by 0 bases; unmatched bases: 2. The germline V gene has CDR1 WNHNN and CDR2 SYGVQD (reference sequence). There are 14 residues in the CDR3. For the CDR3, the DNA is TGCGCCAGCAGTGTTGGGACAGTGAACACTGAAGCTTTCTTT. This gives the protein CASSVGTVNTEAFF.

J is TRBJ2-2 and V is TRBV12-3 or TRBV12-4; the match to TRBD2 covers 8 bases. CDR3 length: 13 residues. V shed 3 bases and J 9 bases; nucleotides not matched to a gene: 3. CDR3 sequence: CASSLGGRRELFF. The CDR3 region has the DNA TGTGCCAGCAGTTTGGGCGGGAGGCGGGAGCTGTTTTTT.

The chain joins TRBV25-1 to TRBJ1-3; weak D call: TRBD1 (5 bases). Germline assignment: CDR1 MGHDK and CDR2 SYGVNS. The V and J ends lost 1 base and 3 bases respectively, with 7 bases between them. There are 14 residues in the CDR3. CDR3: CASSESGFGNTIYF. DNA for the CDR3: TGTGCCAGCAGTGAATCAGGGTTTGGAAACACCATATATTTT.

The chain recombines TRBV4-2 with TRBJ1-2; 9 bases are shared with TRBD1. The V gene's germline CDR1 is LGHNA and CDR2 YNFKEQ. This CDR3 contains 17 residues. V lost 0 bases to trimming and J lost 4 bases; unmatched junction nucleotides: 9. The CDR3, as DNA: TGTGCCAGCAGCCAAGATCCAGGGACAGGGTCAGCCTATGGCTACACCTTC. Protein product: CASSQDPGTGSAYGYTF.

The chain combines TRBV7-2 with TRBJ2-2, with TRBD2 matching over 7 bases. Germline V CDR1 and CDR2: SGHTA, FQGNSA. Trimming cost V 5 bases and J 6 bases; bases outside gene matches: 6. The CDR3 has 14 amino acids. CDR3 residues: CASSTRLAAGELFF. As DNA, the CDR3 is TGTGCCAGCAGCACCCGACTAGCCGCCGGGGAGCTGTTTTTT.

This chain connects TRBV2 to TRBJ1-3; tentative D call: TRBD1 (5 bases). Trimming stripped 1 base from V and 0 bases from J, with 7 bases between. The CDR3 consists of 15 residues. Germline V gives CDR1 SNHLY, CDR2 FYNNEI. CDR3 in amino acids: CASSEGTRSGNTIYF. The CDR3 DNA reads as TGTGCCAGCAGTGAAGGGACACGCTCTGGAAACACCATATATTTT.